The 21 T cell receptor beta chains below all came from one sample that was sequenced in a study of shared clonotypes between healthy human individuals. Only in-frame clones appear in the TCRdb table, and some are missing; sequencing was by immunoSEQ multiplex PCR. The sample lists around 450,000 clones, roughly 77% seen once, with approximately 13% in the top ten. Sequenced input: PBMCs. Receptor source: a woman between 40 and 55 years old in good health. Some clones in this sample may be carry-over from other donors' samples.

This chain joins TRBV15 and TRBJ2-7, with TRBD2 matching 8 bases. In germline, CDR1 is LNHNV, CDR2 YYDKDF (reference sequence). Unmatched junction bases numbered 6, after V lost 2 bases and J lost 6 bases. The CDR3 covers 14 residues. DNA of the CDR3: TGTGCCACCAGCAGAACTAGCGGAGGGGGCGAGCAGTACTTC. As protein: CATSRTSGGGEQYF.

The gene calls are TRBV5-1 and TRBJ2-7; D is unclear. Between the trimmed V and J ends, which lost 2 bases and 0 bases, there was a span of 9 bases. The V gene's germline CDR1 is SGHRS and CDR2 YFSETQ. The CDR3 has 14 amino acids. The CDR3 loop is CASSFSISSYEQYF. The CDR3 DNA reads TGCGCCAGCAGCTTTTCCATTAGCTCCTACGAGCAGTACTTC.

This clone was counted only a few times. V usage is TRBV18 and J usage is TRBJ2-5; D is unresolved. Germline V gives CDR1 KGHSH, CDR2 LQKENI. The CDR3 is 13 residues long. V gave up 1 base and J gave up 3 bases, with 6 bases separating them. The DNA of the CDR3 is TGTGCCAGCTCACCACGGCAGAAAGAGACCCAGTACTTC. Translating gives CASSPRQKETQYF.

The CDR3 nucleotides are TGTGCCAGCAGCCCTCCCTTGGCAGGGGGAACCGGGGAGCTGTTTTTT. As protein: CASSPPLAGGTGELFF. This chain links TRBV7-9 with TRBJ2-2; 7 bases agree with TRBD1. Germline CDR1 is SEHNR and CDR2 is FQNEAQ (reference sequence). The V and J ends lost 5 bases and 5 bases, in that order; junction bases with no gene match: 11. The CDR3 has 16 amino acids.

The V and J genes are TRBV9 and TRBJ1-2; 10 nucleotides match TRBD1. The CDR3 is made up of 16 amino acids. Germline CDR1 and CDR2: SGDLS and YYNGEE. With V trimmed by 4 bases and J by 3 bases, 9 bases remained unmatched. The CDR3 sequence is CASSPSGGTGDYGYTF. The CDR3 DNA sequence: TGTGCCAGCAGCCCCAGTGGTGGGACAGGGGACTATGGCTACACCTTC.

In this sample, this clone turned up a few times. The gene calls are TRBV11-1 and TRBJ2-7; D is uncertain. CDR3 length equals 11 residues. Trimming cost V 1 base and J 5 bases, with 3 bases left between them. The V gene's germline CDR1 is SGHAT and CDR2 FQDESV (reference sequence). The CDR3 DNA reads TGTGCCAGCAGCTTAGATAACGAGCAGTACTTC. This gives the protein CASSLDNEQYF.

The chain employs TRBV28 and TRBJ2-3; D remains ambiguous. Per germline, CDR1 MDHEN and CDR2 SYDVKM. Trimming pared 6 bases from V and 3 bases from J, leaving 7 bases between. This CDR3 has 12 amino acids. CDR3 coding DNA: TGTGCCAGCAGCACGATTACAGATACGCAGTATTTT. This translates into CASSTITDTQYF.

Written as DNA, the CDR3 is TGTGCCAGCAGCTCCCTCGCCGGGACGTCCCCAGATACGCAGTATTTT. Translation: CASSSLAGTSPDTQYF. The genes are TRBV7-3 and TRBJ2-3; D is possibly TRBD1 or TRBD2 (5 bases each). The CDR3 totals 16 residues. Germline values: CDR1 SGHTA, CDR2 FQGTGA. Trimming shortened V by 4 bases and J by 4 bases, and 18 bases separated the two germline ends.

The J gene is TRBJ2-5, the V gene TRBV18; weak D call: TRBD2 (5 bases). The CDR3 loop spans 15 amino acids. The V end lost 3 bases, the J end lost 5 bases, and 16 bases lay between the germline ends. The germline CDR1 and CDR2 sequences are KGHSH and LQKENI. CDR3 in amino acids: CASSPWTLYEETQYF. The CDR3, as DNA: TGTGCCAGCTCACCCTGGACTCTTTACGAGGAGACCCAGTACTTC.

The chain joins TRBV9 to TRBJ1-2; a possible D gene is TRBD1 (5 bases). Trimming pared 4 bases from V and 2 bases from J, leaving 15 bases between. CDR1 SGDLS and CDR2 YYNGEE come from the germline V gene. There are 15 residues in the CDR3. CDR3 region: CASSLPYDRNYGYTF. DNA for the CDR3: TGTGCCAGCAGCCTCCCCTACGACAGAAACTATGGCTACACCTTC. Drawing the rest from reference TRBV9 and TRBJ1-2, the complete variable domain is DSGVTQTPKHLITATGQRVTLRCSPRSGDLSVYWYQQSLDQGLQFLIQYYNGEERAKGNILERFSAQQFPDLHSELNLSSLELGDSALYFCASSLPYDRNYGYTFGSGTRLTVV.

This clone was observed a few times. This chain links TRBV6-1 with TRBJ2-6; TRBD2 is a possible D gene (5 bases). V lost 6 bases and J lost 0, with 6 bases in between. The CDR3 runs to 14 residues. Germline CDR1 MNHNS, CDR2 SASEGT. CDR3 protein: CASSRDSGANVLTF. In DNA, the CDR3 is TGTGCCAGCAGCCGGGACTCTGGGGCCAACGTCCTGACTTTC.

The chain has TRBV7-2 and TRBJ2-3; the D is unclear. The CDR3 spans 15 residues. V was cut by 1 base and J by 4 bases, with 12 bases left in between. Germline lookup yields CDR1 SGHTA and CDR2 FQGNSA. The CDR3 sequence is CASSLVSSPPDTQYF. DNA for the CDR3: TGTGCCAGCAGCTTAGTGTCCAGCCCCCCAGATACGCAGTATTTT.

This clone was found many times. The rearrangement uses TRBV7-9 and TRBJ2-1; 7 bases match TRBD2. The CDR3 has 15 residues. V lost 0 bases, J lost 15 bases, and 14 bases stayed unmatched. Germline V lookup: CDR1 SEHNR, CDR2 FQNEAQ (reference sequence). DNA of the CDR3: TGTGCCAGCAGCTTAGCGGGGCGGGAGCCCCCGCTATGGTTCTTC. This sequence encodes CASSLAGREPPLWFF.

The genes are TRBV7-9 and TRBJ2-7; 8 positions match TRBD1. This CDR3 has 16 residues. Germline lookup yields CDR1 SEHNR and CDR2 FQNEAQ (reference sequence). V dropped 3 bases and J dropped 4; count of bases not matched to a gene: 11. CDR3: CASSFSTGGWVYEQYF. The CDR3 region has the DNA TGTGCCAGCAGCTTTTCCACAGGGGGGTGGGTATACGAGCAGTACTTC.

This clone was observed a handful of times. This rearrangement joins TRBV27 to TRBJ2-1, with 14 bases identical to TRBD2. Germline assignment: CDR1 MNHEY and CDR2 SMNVEV (reference sequence). Losses at the gene ends were 5 bases for V and 6 bases for J; bases not matched to a gene: 6. The CDR3 has 16 amino acids. CDR3 loop: CASSPWGLAGANEQFF. The DNA of the CDR3 is TGTGCCAGCAGTCCATGGGGACTAGCGGGAGCCAATGAGCAGTTCTTC.

The CDR3 here is CASSLGVVSYEQYF. CDR3 in DNA: TGCGCCAGCAGCTTAGGCGTAGTCTCCTACGAGCAGTACTTC. This chain joins TRBV5-1 and TRBJ2-7; D gene uncertain. Germline CDR1 reads SGHRS; CDR2 reads YFSETQ. Trimming removed 2 bases at V and 0 bases at J, with 9 bases between. This CDR3 is 14 amino acids long.

The V and J genes are TRBV20-1 and TRBJ1-4; 11 bases line up with TRBD1. From germline, CDR1 is DFQATT and CDR2 SNEGSKA (reference sequence). Losses at the gene ends were 5 bases for V and 17 bases for J; bases not matched to a gene: 7. There are 11 residues in the CDR3. CDR3 sequence (DNA): TGCAGTGCTGGAGGGACAGGGGGGACTTTTTTT. Amino acids: CSAGGTGGTFF.

The V call is TRBV11-2, the J call TRBJ2-3; TRBD1 matches at 8 bases. V shed 5 bases, J shed 2 bases, and the junction held 9 bases outside the gene matches. From germline, CDR1 is SGHAT and CDR2 FQNNGV. This CDR3 has 16 residues. CDR3 amino acids: CASSLPPQGDTDTQYF. CDR3 nucleotide sequence: TGTGCCAGCAGCCTTCCCCCACAGGGGGACACAGATACGCAGTATTTT.

The chain recombines TRBV4-1 with TRBJ2-2; 8 bases align to TRBD1. CDR1 and CDR2 (germline): MGHRA, YSYEKL. Germline trimming cut 4 bases from V and 9 bases from J; bases unmatched to any gene: 13. The CDR3 loop spans 16 amino acids. DNA for the CDR3: TGCGCCAGCAGCCCTTGGGGGGCAGGGGGCGCCCGGGAGCTGTTTTTT. Protein sequence: CASSPWGAGGARELFF.

The chain uses TRBV27 and TRBJ2-5, with 9 bases identical to TRBD1. Trimming at V came to 2 bases and at J to 2 bases, leaving 3 bases not matched to a gene. Germline lookup yields CDR1 MNHEY and CDR2 SMNVEV (reference sequence). This CDR3 is built from 15 residues. The CDR3 loop reads CASSLRDRAQETQYF. The CDR3 DNA follows: TGTGCCAGCAGTTTAAGGGACAGGGCGCAAGAGACCCAGTACTTC.

This CDR3 is CASSRVAGDSDTQYF. Here the CDR3 DNA reads TGCGCCAGCAGCCGGGTAGCGGGAGATTCCGATACGCAGTATTTT. The chain joins TRBV5-1 to TRBJ2-3; 9 nucleotides align to TRBD2. Germline CDR1 reads SGHRS; CDR2 reads YFSETQ. CDR3 length: 15 amino acids. V lost 4 bases and J lost 6; bases outside the gene matches: 9.